The rows below give T cell receptor beta chains drawn from one sample of a study of monozygotic twins with inflammatory bowel disease. TCRdb reworked the 5' RACE reads into one entry per CDR3 protein, no DNA. This repertoire comprises some 330,000 distinct CDR3 sequences; its ten largest clones make up 5.6%. Sequencing was carried out using blood. These receptor sequences come from a human donor with ulcerative colitis or Crohn's disease, or a healthy co-twin of an affected twin (not recorded which). Both conserved end residues are part of each CDR3.

J	V	CDR3
TRBJ2-5	TRBV6-2/TRBV6-3	CASSYSGQRETQYF
TRBJ2-5	TRBV7-2	CASRFSGTAFGETQYF
TRBJ1-3	TRBV12-3/TRBV12-4	CASSLTGGAGNTIYF
TRBJ2-1	TRBV15	CATSRDSNEQFF
TRBJ2-1	TRBV6-5	CASSYSADRGHYNEQFF
TRBJ1-2	TRBV3-1	CASSQVSTANYGYTF
TRBJ1-6	TRBV30	CAWSVTAYNSPLHF
TRBJ2-7	TRBV5-6	CASSFGPQTPPYF
TRBJ2-1	TRBV7-7	CASSLDLAGVYNEQFF
TRBJ1-2	TRBV5-5	CASSLVAWGLEGYGYTF
TRBJ2-7	TRBV7-2	CASSTGYSYEQYF
TRBJ2-1	TRBV18	CASSFSGQGSHEQFF
TRBJ1-1	TRBV2	CATRQGFTKAFF
TRBJ2-4	TRBV10-3	CASSESLGAGVAKNIQYF
TRBJ2-4	TRBV4-3	CASSRGTSGGGNIQYF
TRBJ2-1	TRBV12-3/TRBV12-4	CASSSSKGGSSYNEQFF
TRBJ1-4	TRBV28	CASSFIDSYNEKLFF
TRBJ2-1	TRBV12-3/TRBV12-4	CASTRTEGVEQFF
TRBJ1-5	TRBV3-1	CASSQVYSGTDQPQHF
TRBJ2-6	TRBV19	CATRTGPFSGANVLTF
TRBJ2-2	TRBV27	CASSLVIHSTGELFF